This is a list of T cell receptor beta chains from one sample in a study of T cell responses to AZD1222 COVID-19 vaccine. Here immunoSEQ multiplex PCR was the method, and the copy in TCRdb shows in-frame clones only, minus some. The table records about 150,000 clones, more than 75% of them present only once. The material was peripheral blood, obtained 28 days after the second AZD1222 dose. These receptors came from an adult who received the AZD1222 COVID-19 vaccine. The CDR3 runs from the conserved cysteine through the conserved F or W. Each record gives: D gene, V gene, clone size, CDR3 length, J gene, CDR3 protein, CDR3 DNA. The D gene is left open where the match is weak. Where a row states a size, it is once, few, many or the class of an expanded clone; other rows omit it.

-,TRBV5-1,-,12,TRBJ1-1,CASSSTGGEAFF,TGCGCCAGCAGCTCCACCGGCGGTGAAGCTTTCTTT
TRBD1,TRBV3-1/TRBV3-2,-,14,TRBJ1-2,CASSPRGHESGYTF,TGTGCCAGCAGCCCCAGGGGGCACGAGTCCGGCTACACCTTC
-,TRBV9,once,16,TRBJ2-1,CASSVFRGTLNNEQFF,TGTGCCAGCAGCGTCTTTCGCGGGACTCTCAACAATGAGCAGTTCTTC
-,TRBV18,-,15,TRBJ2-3,CASSPVSAGTDTQYF,TGTGCCAGCTCACCCGTGTCTGCAGGCACAGATACGCAGTATTTT
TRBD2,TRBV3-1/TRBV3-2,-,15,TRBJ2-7,CASSTLAGSRREQYF,TGTGCCAGCAGCACATTAGCGGGGTCTCGGAGGGAGCAGTACTTC
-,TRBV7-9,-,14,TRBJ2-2,CASSFRANTGELFF,TGTGCCAGCAGCTTTCGGGCGAACACCGGGGAGCTGTTTTTT
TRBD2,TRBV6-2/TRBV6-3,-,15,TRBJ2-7,CASSRGLAGAYEQYF,TGTGCCAGCAGTAGGGGACTAGCGGGAGCCTACGAGCAGTACTTC
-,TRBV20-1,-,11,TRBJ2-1,CSASPTNEQFF,TGCAGTGCTAGCCCAACCAATGAGCAGTTCTTC
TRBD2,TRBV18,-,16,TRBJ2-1,CASSPISGSSYNEQFF,TGTGCCAGCTCACCAATTAGCGGGAGTTCCTACAATGAGCAGTTCTTC
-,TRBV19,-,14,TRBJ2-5,CASSMRDPEETQYF,TGTGCCAGTAGTATGAGGGATCCGGAAGAGACCCAGTACTTC
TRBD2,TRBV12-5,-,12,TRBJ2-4,CASGLDSGRVDF,TGTGCTAGTGGTTTGGATAGCGGGAGGGTCGACTTC
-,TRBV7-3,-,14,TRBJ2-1,CASSLNSPGYEQFF,TGTGCCAGCAGCTTAAATAGCCCCGGGTATGAGCAGTTCTTC
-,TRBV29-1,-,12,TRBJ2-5,CSVGQGRETQYF,TGCAGCGTTGGTCAGGGGAGAGAGACCCAGTACTTC
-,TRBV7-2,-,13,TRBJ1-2,CASEREANYGYTF,TGTGCCAGCGAAAGGGAGGCTAACTATGGCTACACCTTC
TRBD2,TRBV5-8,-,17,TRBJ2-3,CASSLPSGLQFTDTQYF,TGTGCCAGCAGCTTGCCTAGCGGGCTCCAATTCACAGATACGCAGTATTTT
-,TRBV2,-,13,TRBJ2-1,CASNRVVGNEQFF,TGTGCCAGCAATCGTGTGGTGGGCAATGAGCAGTTCTTC
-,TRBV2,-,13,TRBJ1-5,CASRTEGDQPQHF,TGTGCCAGCAGGACTGAGGGGGATCAGCCCCAGCATTTT
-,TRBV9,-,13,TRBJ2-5,CASSVEDGETQYF,TGTGCCAGCAGCGTAGAGGATGGAGAGACCCAGTACTTC
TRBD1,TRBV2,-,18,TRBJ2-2,CASSSLRQGPTNTGELFF,TGTGCCAGCAGTTCCTTAAGACAGGGGCCGACGAACACCGGGGAGCTGTTTTTT
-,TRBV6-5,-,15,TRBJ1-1,CASSSYQGRGTEAFF,TGTGCCAGCAGTTCCTACCAGGGTAGGGGCACTGAAGCTTTCTTT
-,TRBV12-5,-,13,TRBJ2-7,CASGLRQHYEQYF,TGTGCTAGTGGTTTAAGGCAGCACTACGAGCAGTACTTC
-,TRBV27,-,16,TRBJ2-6,CASSFWGGSGANVLTF,TGTGCCAGCAGTTTTTGGGGAGGCTCTGGGGCCAACGTCCTGACTTTC
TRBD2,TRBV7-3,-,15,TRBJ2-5,CASSPGTRSLGTQYF,TGTGCCAGCAGCCCGGGGACTAGATCATTGGGGACCCAGTACTTC
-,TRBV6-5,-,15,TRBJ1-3,CASSLTGRTGNTIYF,TGTGCCAGCAGCCTCACAGGGAGAACTGGAAACACCATATATTTT
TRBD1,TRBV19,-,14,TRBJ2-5,CASSSTGGQETQYF,TGTGCCAGTAGTTCGACAGGGGGTCAAGAGACCCAGTACTTC
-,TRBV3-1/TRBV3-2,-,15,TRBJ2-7,CASSQGLGANKEQYF,TGTGCCAGCAGCCAAGGGTTGGGGGCTAATAAGGAGCAGTACTTC
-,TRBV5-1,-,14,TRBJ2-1,CASSRGESYNEQFF,TGCGCCAGCAGCCGGGGAGAGTCCTACAATGAGCAGTTCTTC
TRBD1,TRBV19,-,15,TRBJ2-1,CASIPGQGSYNEQFF,TGTGCCAGTATCCCGGGACAGGGCTCCTACAATGAGCAGTTCTTC
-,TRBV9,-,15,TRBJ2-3,CASSVEGRHTDTQYF,TGTGCCAGCAGCGTAGAGGGCAGACACACAGATACGCAGTATTTT
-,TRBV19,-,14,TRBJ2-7,CASSIGQQGYEQYF,TGTGCCAGTAGTATAGGTCAACAGGGCTACGAGCAGTACTTC
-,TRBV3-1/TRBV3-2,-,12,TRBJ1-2,CASSRSVGGYTF,TGTGCCAGCAGCCGCTCGGTGGGAGGCTACACCTTC
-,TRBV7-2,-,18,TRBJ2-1,CASSCRVTETGFYNEQFF,TGTGCCAGCAGCTGCAGGGTAACCGAAACGGGGTTTTACAATGAGCAGTTCTTC
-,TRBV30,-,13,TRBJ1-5,CAWSRSVDQPQHF,TGTGCCTGGAGTAGATCGGTGGATCAGCCCCAGCATTTT
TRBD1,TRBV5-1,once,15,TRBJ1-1,CASSFRQGLNTEAFF,TGCGCCAGCAGCTTCCGACAGGGATTGAACACTGAAGCTTTCTTT
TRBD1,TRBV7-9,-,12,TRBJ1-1,CASRGQGPEAFF,TGTGCCAGCAGAGGACAGGGCCCTGAAGCTTTCTTT
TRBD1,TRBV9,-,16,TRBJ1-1,CASSVGTDLMNTEAFF,TGTGCCAGCAGCGTGGGGACAGACCTAATGAACACTGAAGCTTTCTTT
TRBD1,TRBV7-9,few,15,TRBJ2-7,CASSFTGQGSYEQYF,TGTGCCAGCAGCTTTACGGGACAGGGGTCTTACGAGCAGTACTTC
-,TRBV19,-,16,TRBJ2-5,CASSPNVGGGEETQYF,TGTGCCAGTAGTCCAAATGTGGGGGGCGGAGAAGAGACCCAGTACTTC
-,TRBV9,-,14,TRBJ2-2,CASSVGLYTGELFF,TGTGCCAGCAGCGTAGGGCTTTACACCGGGGAGCTGTTTTTT
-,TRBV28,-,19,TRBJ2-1,CASSYPTGAGYSSYNEQFF,TGTGCCAGCAGTTACCCCACTGGGGCGGGCTATAGCTCCTACAATGAGCAGTTCTTC
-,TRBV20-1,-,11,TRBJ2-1,CSALDYNEQFF,TGCAGTGCTCTGGACTACAATGAGCAGTTCTTC
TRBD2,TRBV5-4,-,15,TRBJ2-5,CASSLESTSEETQYF,TGTGCCAGCAGCTTGGAATCCACTAGCGAAGAGACCCAGTACTTC
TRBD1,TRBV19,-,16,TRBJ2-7,CASSQRGTGVPYEQYF,TGTGCCAGTAGTCAACGGGGGACAGGGGTCCCCTACGAGCAGTACTTC
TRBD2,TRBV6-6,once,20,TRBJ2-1,CASSRGDTSGRPSSYNEQFF,TGTGCCAGCAGCCGGGGTGATACTAGCGGGAGGCCCAGCTCCTACAATGAGCAGTTCTTC
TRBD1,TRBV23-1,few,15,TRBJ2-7,CASSRDRVTSYEQYF,TGCGCCAGCAGCCGGGACAGGGTCACCTCCTACGAGCAGTACTTC
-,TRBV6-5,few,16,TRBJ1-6,CASSYRGRLPGSPLHF,TGTGCCAGCAGTTACCGGGGGCGACTGCCGGGCTCACCCCTCCACTTT
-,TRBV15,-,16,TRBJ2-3,CATSRDRDRFTDTQYF,TGTGCCACCAGCAGAGATCGGGACCGATTCACGGATACGCAGTATTTT
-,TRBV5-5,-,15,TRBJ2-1,CASSLVRGSYNEQFF,TGTGCCAGCAGCTTGGTACGGGGCTCCTACAATGAGCAGTTCTTC
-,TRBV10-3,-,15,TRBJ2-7,CAISEFLEWDYEQYF,TGTGCCATCAGTGAGTTTTTAGAGTGGGACTACGAGCAGTACTTC
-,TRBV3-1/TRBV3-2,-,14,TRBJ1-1,CASSHSGGDTEAFF,TGTGCCAGCAGCCATTCCGGGGGGGACACTGAAGCTTTCTTT
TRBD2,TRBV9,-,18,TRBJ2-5,CASSVDASGSARGETQYF,TGTGCCAGCAGCGTAGATGCTAGCGGGAGCGCCCGGGGGGAGACCCAGTACTTC
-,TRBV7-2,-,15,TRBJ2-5,CASSLEMPGEGTQYF,TGTGCCAGCAGCTTAGAGATGCCGGGAGAGGGGACCCAGTACTTC
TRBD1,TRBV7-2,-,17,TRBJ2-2,CASSSPAGTGNTGELFF,TGTGCCAGCAGCTCACCGGCCGGGACAGGGAACACCGGGGAGCTGTTTTTT